This is a list of T cell receptor beta chains from one sample in a study of blood T cell repertoires in COVID-19. Clones were read by immunoSEQ multiplex PCR, and TCRdb kept only the in-frame ones, dropping some. This table has 90,000 to 130,000 clones, 75% to 80% appearing once. Sample: peripheral blood. These receptor sequences come from a woman at least 80 years old with active or convalescent COVID-19. Both conserved end residues are part of each CDR3.

j_gene,v_gene,CDR3aa
TRBJ2-5,TRBV29-1,CSTGTGVETQYF
TRBJ2-5,TRBV3-1/TRBV3-2,CASSQDTHGHGETQYF
TRBJ2-7,TRBV30,CALGGPSYDEQYF
TRBJ1-2,TRBV5-6,CASSRGQGEYYGYTF
TRBJ1-1,TRBV18,CASSPDRDTEAFF
TRBJ2-7,TRBV6-2/TRBV6-3,CASSYASYEQYF
TRBJ2-7,TRBV2,CASSARQGTYEQYF
TRBJ1-2,TRBV5-1,CASSLGTGLNYGYTF
TRBJ2-3,TRBV10-3,CAIREGQGVSDTQYF
TRBJ2-5,TRBV28,CASSFLAGGPKTQYF
TRBJ2-7,TRBV11-2,CASSPRYEQYF
TRBJ2-1,TRBV4-2,CASSPQSPGQAMTEQFF
TRBJ2-7,TRBV11-2,CASSIQRTSGTYEQYF
TRBJ2-1,TRBV7-9,CASSLGLAGGYDNEQFF
TRBJ2-2,TRBV24-1,CATSDPNTGTGELFF
TRBJ2-3,TRBV5-1,CASSPGRPSTDTQYF
TRBJ2-7,TRBV21-1,CASSRVPRGRVAYEQYF
TRBJ1-4,TRBV18,CASSPGQGIYEKLFF
TRBJ2-5,TRBV5-1,CASSTGVLQETQYF
TRBJ2-1,TRBV9,CASSVAPLLAGGYNEQFF
TRBJ1-5,TRBV5-1,CASSLIPGQGDQPQHF
TRBJ1-2,TRBV3-1/TRBV3-2,CASSQWGRNYGYTF